The rows below give T cell receptor beta chains drawn from one sample of a study of blood T cells in healthy people across ages. TCRdb ran MiXCR on the 5' RACE reads and lists one entry per CDR3 protein. This table holds 850,000 to 950,000 distinct CDR3 sequences, under 30% found once. Sequencing input: blood. The receptor set was obtained from a woman of 80 years or more in good health. The CDR3 runs from the conserved cysteine through the conserved F or W. The order of the fields is V gene, D gene, clone size, J gene, CDR3 DNA, CDR3 protein. D genes are given only for firm matches. Clone size is given for some rows only: seen once, a few or many times, or a class if the clone is expanded.

>TRBV5-1|NA|few|TRBJ2-3
TGTGCCAGCAGTTTCAGCACAGATGCGCAGTATTTT
CASSFSTDAQYF
>TRBV6-6|NA|NA|TRBJ2-2
TGTGCCAGCAGTTACTCTGGTCCGAACACCGGGGAGCTGTTTTTT
CASSYSGPNTGELFF
>TRBV12-3/TRBV12-4|NA|many|TRBJ2-7
TGTGCCAGCAGTTTATTCTGGGGTTCTGGTTACGAGCAGTACTTC
CASSLFWGSGYEQYF
>TRBV3-1|TRBD1|many|TRBJ1-2
TGTGCCAGCAGCCAAGACTGGGGGACAGCTAACTATGGCTACACCTTC
CASSQDWGTANYGYTF
>TRBV20-1|NA|NA|TRBJ2-5
TGCAGTGCGGGCGGGGGCCCCCAAGAGACCCAGTGCTTC
CSAGGGPQETQCF
>TRBV7-2|TRBD2|NA|TRBJ2-4
TGTGCCAGCAGCTTAGCGTTGCGGGGGGCGTCCAAGCAGTACTTC
CASSLALRGASKQYF
>TRBV7-8|TRBD2|NA|TRBJ2-7
TGTGCCAGCTGCTTCGGACTAGCGGGGTCCTACGAGCAGTACTTC
CASCFGLAGSYEQYF
>TRBV5-1|TRBD1|many|TRBJ2-7
TGCGCCAGCGGACGGGGGCAGGGGGCCATCTACGAGCAGTACTTC
CASGRGQGAIYEQYF
>TRBV6-2/TRBV6-3|NA|NA|TRBJ2-7
TGTGCCAGCAGTTACCATGACAGCTCCTACAATGAGCAGTACTTC
CASSYHDSSYNEQYF
>TRBV6-5|NA|many|TRBJ2-1
TGTGCCAGCAGTTACTCGACCCTAGGAGCGTCAGGCTACAATGAGCAGTTCTTC
CASSYSTLGASGYNEQFF
>TRBV12-3/TRBV12-4|TRBD2|many|TRBJ2-3
TGTGCCAGCAGGGATAGCGGGGTGGATACGCAGTATTTT
CASRDSGVDTQYF
>TRBV7-2|TRBD1|many|TRBJ1-5
TGTGCCAGCAGCTTAGAAAGGACAGGGAAGCGCAATCAGCCCCAGCATTTT
CASSLERTGKRNQPQHF
>TRBV5-1|TRBD2|many|TRBJ2-1
TGCGCCAGCAGTAACTCCGGCCGGGGGGAACGCTCCTACAATGAGCAGTTCTTC
CASSNSGRGERSYNEQFF
>TRBV5-6|NA|NA|TRBJ1-5
TGTGCCAGCAGCTTGGGCAGGGCCCTGGATCAGCCCCAGCATTTT
CASSLGRALDQPQHF
>TRBV25-1|NA|few|TRBJ1-2
TGTGCCAGCAGTGATCCCTTGGGATTAAACTATGGCTACACCTTC
CASSDPLGLNYGYTF
>TRBV7-2|TRBD2|NA|TRBJ2-1
TGTGCCAGCAGCTCCCTGCGCGGGGGTGGCGAGAAACAGTTCTTC
CASSSLRGGGEKQFF
>TRBV7-6|TRBD2|NA|TRBJ2-7
TGTGCCAGCAGCCGGCTACTATTTGGGACTAGCGACCTGAACCCCGTCGAGCAGTACTTC
CASSRLLFGTSDLNPVEQYF
>TRBV6-2/TRBV6-3|NA|many|TRBJ1-2
TGTGCCAGCAGTCGAGGGAGGTCTCCTTGGTATGGCTACACCTTC
CASSRGRSPWYGYTF
>TRBV25-1|NA|many|TRBJ2-5
TGTGCCAGCAGTCAACTAGGGGGGCAACGGGAGACCCAGTACTTC
CASSQLGGQRETQYF
>TRBV7-9|NA|NA|TRBJ1-2
TGTGCCAGCAGCTTCACCTCCTATGGCTACACCTTC
CASSFTSYGYTF
>TRBV27|NA|NA|TRBJ2-5
TGTGCCAGCAGTTTATATGGGACTGAGACCCAGTACTTC
CASSLYGTETQYF
>TRBV7-2|NA|NA|TRBJ1-1
TGTGCCAGCAGCTTAGCACGATGGACTGAAGCTTTCTTT
CASSLARWTEAFF
>TRBV5-1|TRBD2|NA|TRBJ2-7
TGCGCCGGCTTCGGGGGGACCTCCTACGAGCAGTACTTC
CAGFGGTSYEQYF
>TRBV5-1|NA|many|TRBJ1-1
TGTGCCAGCAGCTTAGGCCCCAGTAACACTGAAGCTTTCTTT
CASSLGPSNTEAFF
>TRBV7-2|NA|many|TRBJ1-6
TGTGCCAGCAGCCCCAGTGGGGCGCATTCACCCCTCCACTTT
CASSPSGAHSPLHF
>TRBV6-2/TRBV6-3|TRBD1|many|TRBJ2-7
TGTGCCAGCAGTTACGGCAGGGGGCATTACGAGCAGTACTTC
CASSYGRGHYEQYF
>TRBV5-1|TRBD1|NA|TRBJ1-2
TGCGCCAGCAGCCGAACAGGGACAGCGCCGGGCTACACCTTC
CASSRTGTAPGYTF
>TRBV12-3/TRBV12-4|NA|few|TRBJ1-1
TGTGCCAGCAGTTTAGGGGTGGATGCTTTCTTT
CASSLGVDAFF
>TRBV7-2|TRBD2|NA|TRBJ2-7
TGTGCCAGCAGCTTAGGGTTAGCGGGCCAAGGTTTCTGCGAGCAGTACTTC
CASSLGLAGQGFCEQYF
>TRBV20-1|TRBD1|few|TRBJ1-4
TGCAGTGCCATCTTACCGGGACAGCCTAATGAAAAACTGTTTTTT
CSAILPGQPNEKLFF
>TRBV18|NA|few|TRBJ1-1
TGTGCCAGCTCACCGAGTGGGTTCGGGGAAGCTTTCTTT
CASSPSGFGEAFF
>TRBV20-1|TRBD1|many|TRBJ2-3
TGCAGTGCCGGACAGGGACCAAGCACAGATACGCAGTATTTT
CSAGQGPSTDTQYF
>TRBV12-3/TRBV12-4|TRBD2|many|TRBJ2-1
TGTGCCAGCAGTAACTACCCAGCGGGGGGGCATGAGCAGTTCTTC
CASSNYPAGGHEQFF
>TRBV20-1|NA|many|TRBJ2-7
TGCAGTGCTCTCAGTAGCAGCAGAGGGGGATTACTAGGCGAGCAGTACTTC
CSALSSSRGGLLGEQYF
>TRBV6-5|NA|many|TRBJ1-2
TGTGCCAGCAGTTACTCGGAATATCCTAACTATGGCTACACCTTC
CASSYSEYPNYGYTF
>TRBV7-2|TRBD1|many|TRBJ2-1
TGTGCCAGCAGCTTAGAGGCAGGGGGATCGAATGAGCAGTTCTTC
CASSLEAGGSNEQFF
>TRBV6-5|NA|NA|TRBJ2-6
TGTGCCGGCAGTGACAGGAGAGCTGGGGCCAACGTCCTGACTTTC
CAGSDRRAGANVLTF
>TRBV29-1|NA|many|TRBJ2-2
TGCAGCGGCGGGCACCGACTCACCGGGGAGCTGTTTTTT
CSGGHRLTGELFF
>TRBV7-9|NA|many|TRBJ2-1
TGTGCCAGCAGCTTGAAGAGGTCGTCAGGGGCCGATGAGCAGTTCTTC
CASSLKRSSGADEQFF
>TRBV7-2|TRBD1|NA|TRBJ2-5
TGTGCCAGCAGCTTAAGTGGACAGGGGGCGAATCAAGAGACCCAGTACTTC
CASSLSGQGANQETQYF
>TRBV12-3/TRBV12-4|NA|NA|TRBJ2-2
TGTGCCAGCACTATAGGACAGAACACCGGGGAGCTGTTTTTT
CASTIGQNTGELFF
>TRBV20-1|NA|NA|TRBJ1-5
TGCAGTGCTACTCGAGGGAGACATAGCAATCAGCCCCAGCATTTT
CSATRGRHSNQPQHF
>TRBV11-2|TRBD1|many|TRBJ2-1
TGTGCCAGCAGCTTAGTTCAGGGGGCGCTTAATGAGCAGTTCTTC
CASSLVQGALNEQFF
>TRBV28|NA|NA|TRBJ1-1
TGTGCCAGCAGTCCCGGAGGGGACGGGAACACTGAAGCTTTCTTT
CASSPGGDGNTEAFF
>TRBV7-2|NA|many|TRBJ2-7
TGTGCCAGCAGCCTTGGCACCGGGCACGAGCAGTACTTC
CASSLGTGHEQYF
>TRBV7-2|NA|NA|TRBJ1-1
TGTGCCAGCAGCCAAGAGTCCTATGGAGGGACTGAAGCTTTCTTT
CASSQESYGGTEAFF
>TRBV7-2|TRBD2|NA|TRBJ2-7
TGTGCCAGCAGCTTAACCCTCCCAGCGGGGGCTGGAGGGACCCGGTACTTC
CASSLTLPAGAGGTRYF
>TRBV7-9|NA|NA|TRBJ2-3
TGTGCCGGCAGCCCTAAAGGCGGGGTGGCAGATACGCAGTATTTT
CAGSPKGGVADTQYF
>TRBV7-6|TRBD2|NA|TRBJ2-1
TGTGCCAGCAGCCCCCACCGGGGAGGGTCCTACAATGAGCAGTTCTTC
CASSPHRGGSYNEQFF
>TRBV6-2/TRBV6-3|NA|NA|TRBJ1-5
TGTGCCAGCAGTTTATCGGGCAGGGTCGCTCAGCCCCAGCATTTT
CASSLSGRVAQPQHF
>TRBV20-1|NA|many|TRBJ2-3
TGCAGTGCTAGTGGCTTTACGCAGTATTTT
CSASGFTQYF
>TRBV29-1|TRBD2|NA|TRBJ2-2
TGCAGCGCCTGGGGACGGCGGGGGGCCACCGGGGAGCTGTTTTTT
CSAWGRRGATGELFF
>TRBV19|NA|few|TRBJ2-3
TGTGCCAGTAGTATACCGGGGGCCCCAGATACGCAGTATTTT
CASSIPGAPDTQYF
>TRBV12-3/TRBV12-4|TRBD1|NA|TRBJ1-2
TGTGCCAGCAGCCGGGGACAGGGGAGTGTCTACACCTTC
CASSRGQGSVYTF
>TRBV7-2|NA|many|TRBJ1-5
TGTGCCAGCAGCCATTTCGAGGGGGACAATCAGCCCCAGCATTTT
CASSHFEGDNQPQHF
>TRBV6-1|TRBD1|NA|TRBJ1-1
TGTGCCAGCGGCGGGCAGGGGGCTTGGGTGAACACTGAAGCTTTCTTT
CASGGQGAWVNTEAFF
>TRBV3-1|NA|many|TRBJ2-7
TGTGCCAGCAGCCCAACGATGACCCCGGGGACCTACGAGCAGTACTTC
CASSPTMTPGTYEQYF
>TRBV28|TRBD1|once|TRBJ1-2
TGTGCCAGCAGATCATCCGGGACAGGAGCTAACTATGGCTACACCTTC
CASRSSGTGANYGYTF
>TRBV11-2|TRBD2|NA|TRBJ2-3
TGTGCCAGCCGCTTAGTAAAAATGGCCTATAGCGGGGGGGTATCAAATACGCAGTATTTT
CASRLVKMAYSGGVSNTQYF
>TRBV20-1|TRBD2|few|TRBJ2-7
TGCAGTGCCCCCCCGGGGGGGCATAGCCCCTACAATGAGCAGTACTTC
CSAPPGGHSPYNEQYF